These 25 T cell receptor beta chains came from one sample sequenced in a study of identical twins. MiXCR, run by TCRdb on the 5' RACE reads, gives a single entry per CDR3 protein. The table has some 500,000 distinct CDR3 sequences, less than 25% seen once. These data also formed part of another study, on T cells expressing NK-cell markers.

Source material: CD4+ T cells sorted from blood. These receptors were taken from a woman between 18 and 30 years old in good health.

The J gene is TRBJ1-1, the V gene TRBV20-1; D is unclear. V lost 4 bases and J lost 1, with 4 bases in between. This CDR3 contains 11 residues. Germline loops: CDR1 DFQATT, CDR2 SNEGSKA (reference sequence). CDR3 in amino acids: CSAKKNTEAFF. In DNA form, the CDR3 reads TGCAGTGCTAAGAAGAACACTGAAGCTTTCTTT.

The chain joins TRBV29-1 to TRBJ1-4, with D hard to call. The germline CDR1 and CDR2 sequences are SQVTM and ANQGSEA. V lost 3 bases, J lost 6 bases, and 11 bases lay in between. The CDR3 runs 13 residues. The chain's CDR3 is CSVEDGEDEKLFF. The CDR3 bases are TGCAGCGTTGAGGATGGGGAAGATGAAAAACTGTTTTTT.

V and J are TRBV11-3 and TRBJ2-2; 9 nucleotides line up with TRBD2. Germline V gives CDR1 SGHNT, CDR2 YENEEA. CDR3 length equals 16 residues. Trimming removed 6 bases from V and 0 bases from J; junction bases left unmatched: 5. The CDR3, as DNA: TGTGCCAGCAGACGCGGGGGGGCCTCGAACACCGGGGAGCTGTTTTTT. Residues: CASRRGGASNTGELFF.

The rearrangement links TRBV5-1 to TRBJ2-3, with D unclear. Germline CDR1 reads SGHRS; CDR2 reads YFSETQ. The CDR3 is 15 amino acids. Trimming cost V 2 bases and J 1 base, with 11 bases left between them. For the CDR3, the DNA is TGCGCCAGCAGCTTCGACCTCCCCCGCACAGATACGCAGTATTTT. Encoded protein: CASSFDLPRTDTQYF.

The rearrangement joins TRBV7-2 to TRBJ2-7; 7 bases fit TRBD2. J lost 2 bases, V lost 1 base, and 8 bases had no gene match. This CDR3 is built from 16 residues. Germline assignment: CDR1 SGHTA and CDR2 FQGNSA. The CDR3 reads CASSLVGAGVPYEQYF. The DNA of the CDR3 is TGTGCCAGCAGCTTAGTAGGGGCGGGGGTCCCCTACGAGCAGTACTTC.

The rearrangement links TRBV20-1 to TRBJ2-6; TRBD2 might be the D (5 bases). Germline V lookup: CDR1 DFQATT, CDR2 SNEGSKA (reference sequence). Trimming stripped 7 bases from V and 5 bases from J, with 9 bases between. This CDR3 has 12 amino acids. CDR3 in amino acids: CSGAGRANVLTF. In nucleotides, the CDR3 is TGCAGTGGGGCGGGTCGGGCCAACGTCCTGACTTTC.

The rearrangement uses TRBV12-3 or TRBV12-4 and TRBJ2-7; tentatively, D is TRBD1 or TRBD2 (6 bases each). The CDR3 has 14 residues. The ends were cut back, 8 bases at V and 0 bases at J, with 14 bases in the middle. The CDR3 here is CASGTRRGSYEQYF. The DNA of the CDR3 is TGTGCCAGCGGGACTCGCAGGGGCTCCTACGAGCAGTACTTC.

The CDR3 is CSARSDGEETQYF. In nucleotides, the CDR3 is TGCAGTGCTAGATCGGACGGAGAAGAGACCCAGTACTTC. This chain links TRBV20-1 with TRBJ2-5; no clear D. The CDR3 is 13 residues long. Per the germline V gene, CDR1 is DFQATT and CDR2 is SNEGSKA (reference sequence). Trimming shortened V by 2 bases and J by 3 bases, and 10 bases separated the two germline ends.

This clonotype was seen only a few times. The chain employs TRBV20-1 and TRBJ2-7, with 7 bases aligning to TRBD2. With V trimmed by 7 bases and J by 7 bases, 10 bases remained unmatched. Germline V gene lookup returns CDR1 DFQATT and CDR2 SNEGSKA (reference sequence). The CDR3 runs 12 residues. The CDR3 DNA is TGCAGTGTCAAGGGCGGGGGTACGGAGCAGTACTTC. It is translated as CSVKGGGTEQYF.

This clonotype was picked up a small number of times. J is TRBJ1-5 and V is TRBV30; unclear D gene. Trimming stripped 2 bases from V and 6 bases from J, with 11 bases between. In germline, CDR1 is GTSNPN, CDR2 SVGIG (reference sequence). CDR3 length: 13 residues. The CDR3 reads CAWSRAGGQPQHF. The CDR3 DNA sequence: TGTGCCTGGAGTCGGGCAGGCGGTCAGCCCCAGCATTTT.

J is TRBJ2-3 and V is TRBV10-1; D is ambiguous. The germline gives CDR1 WNHNN, CDR2 SYGVQD (reference sequence). Trimming stripped 4 bases from V and 9 bases from J, with 11 bases between. The CDR3 covers 12 residues. The CDR3 nucleotides are TGCGCCAGCAGTGGTCCCCCCGGCACGCAGTATTTT. Translated: CASSGPPGTQYF.

A note on this clonotype: One junction end does not reproduce the germline sequence, and a read error may be involved. This chain links TRBV7-2 with TRBJ2-1; the match to TRBD2 covers 8 bases. The V gene's germline CDR1 is SGHTA and CDR2 FQGNSA. The CDR3 is 17 residues long. The CDR3 region is CASTLRASGGHRNEQFF. The CDR3 DNA reads as TGTGCCAGCACCTTACGGGCCAGCGGGGGCCATAGGAATGAGCAGTTCTTC. Looking up the rest from reference TRBV7-2 and TRBJ2-1 gives the full variable domain: GAGVSQSPSNKVTEKGKDVELRCDPISGHTALYWYRQSLGQGLEFLIYFQGNSAPDKSGLPSDRFSAERTGGSVSTLTIQRTQQEDSAVYLCASTLRASGGHRNEQFFGPGTRLTVL.

This clonotype was observed at least ten times. The chain has TRBV5-1 and TRBJ2-1; D is ambiguous. This CDR3 has 13 amino acids. V was cut by 0 bases and J by 6 bases, with 7 bases left in between. Looked up from germline, CDR1 is SGHRS and CDR2 is YFSETQ. The CDR3 DNA reads as TGCGCCAGCAGCTTGGATCCAGGCAATGAGCAGTTCTTC. This translates into CASSLDPGNEQFF. Full variable domain (outside the CDR3, taken from reference TRBV5-1 and TRBJ2-1): KAGVTQTPRYLIKTRGQQVTLSCSPISGHRSVSWYQQTPGQGLQFLFEYFSETQRNKGNFPGRFSGRQFSNSRSEMNVSTLELGDSALYLCASSLDPGNEQFFGPGTRLTVL.

This clonotype was found a few times. The J gene is TRBJ2-7, the V gene TRBV12-3 or TRBV12-4; tentatively, D is TRBD2 (5 bases). Trimming stripped 5 bases from V and 0 bases from J, with 17 bases between. The CDR3 loop spans 16 amino acids. CDR3 DNA: TGTGCCAGCAGTGGACGGGTCAGAGGGAGCTCCTACGAGCAGTACTTC. It codes for CASSGRVRGSSYEQYF.

This clonotype came up many times. The rearrangement links TRBV4-3 to TRBJ2-5, with 10 bases identical to TRBD1. The CDR3 covers 14 residues. Germline V gene data show CDR1 as LGHNA and CDR2 as YSLEER. J was trimmed by 9 bases and V by 4 bases; bases with no gene match: 8. The CDR3 reads CASSPDRGYLAQYF. The CDR3 nucleotides read TGCGCCAGCAGCCCGGACAGGGGGTATCTGGCCCAGTACTTC.

This clonotype was counted a few times. The chain links TRBV12-3 or TRBV12-4 to TRBJ1-6; D gene unclear. V lost 2 bases to trimming and J lost 8 bases, with 4 bases between them. This CDR3 is built from 12 residues. CDR3 coding DNA: TGTGCCAGCAGTTTACCTTATTCACCCCTCCACTTT. This codes for CASSLPYSPLHF.

The CDR3 spells CASKGPQETQYF. The CDR3 DNA is TGTGCCAGCAAAGGACCCCAAGAGACCCAGTACTTC. The V call is TRBV12-3 or TRBV12-4, the J call TRBJ2-5, with unresolved D. The CDR3 covers 12 residues. The germline V and J ends were trimmed by 7 bases and 1 base, with 7 bases remaining between them.

CDR3 coding DNA: TGTGCCATCAGTGAAGGGAGGACCCAGAACACCGGGGAGCTGTTTTTT. Its translation: CAISEGRTQNTGELFF. The chain is built from TRBV10-3 and TRBJ2-2, with D perhaps matching TRBD2 (6 bases). Trimming took off 3 bases at V and 1 base at J, with 12 bases between the two ends. Germline V gene data show CDR1 as ENHRY and CDR2 as SYGVKD. This CDR3 contains 16 residues.

For this clonotype: A read error may account for a junction end that differs from germline. The chain recombines TRBV7-2 with TRBJ2-6, with D tentatively TRBD1 (7 bases). The CDR3 length is 17 residues. The germline V gene encodes CDR1 SGHTA and CDR2 FQGNSA. The CDR3 reads CASSARQGGAGANVLTF. The CDR3, as DNA: TGTGCCAGCAGCGCCAGACAGGGCGGGGCTGGCGCCAACGTCCTGACTTTC.

The V call is TRBV4-3, the J call TRBJ1-1; tentative D call: TRBD1 (5 bases). The CDR3 is 13 amino acids. The ends were cut back, 0 bases at V and 11 bases at J, with 13 bases in the middle. In germline, CDR1 is LGHNA, CDR2 YSLEER. The CDR3 loop is CASSQDDGTYAFF. As DNA, the CDR3 is TGCGCCAGCAGCCAAGATGACGGGACGTATGCTTTCTTT.

This clonotype was counted a few times. The chain employs TRBV9 and TRBJ1-1; D may be TRBD1 (6 bases). The CDR3 length is 17 residues. The V gene lost 5 bases and the J gene lost 4 bases, with 24 bases spanning the gap. The germline CDR1 and CDR2 sequences are SGDLS and YYNGEE. The CDR3 DNA reads as TGTGCCAGCAGTCAGGGGCCCTGGGCACTTCGGGGCACTGAAGCTTTCTTT. This encodes CASSQGPWALRGTEAFF.

This clonotype was found a few times. This chain uses TRBV20-1 with TRBJ2-7, with D unclear. This CDR3 comprises 15 residues. The V gene's germline CDR1 is DFQATT and CDR2 SNEGSKA (reference sequence). V lost 3 bases, J lost 3 bases, and 18 bases lay in between. CDR3 DNA: TGCAGTGCTAGTCTCCTAAGACCACAAGGCTACGAGCAGTACTTC. Amino acid sequence: CSASLLRPQGYEQYF.

This clonotype was seen more than once but under ten times. The rearrangement links TRBV5-1 to TRBJ2-5; 9 bases agree with TRBD2. Per the germline V gene, CDR1 is SGHRS and CDR2 is YFSETQ. Trimming cost V 4 bases and J 4 bases; bases outside gene matches: 14. CDR3 length: 17 amino acids. The CDR3 spells CASSLSGSSGSGETQYF. The CDR3 DNA reads as TGCGCCAGCAGCCTCTCGGGGAGTAGCGGGAGTGGAGAGACCCAGTACTTC.

The rearrangement uses TRBV7-2 and TRBJ1-4, with D possibly TRBD1 on 5 matching bases. V shed 5 bases and J shed 9 bases, with 16 bases lying between them. CDR3 size: 14 residues. The germline V gene encodes CDR1 SGHTA and CDR2 FQGNSA. CDR3 in amino acids: CASSHDGGAQKLFF. The CDR3 bases are TGTGCCAGCAGCCACGACGGAGGGGCTCAAAAACTGTTTTTT. The full variable domain, rest sourced from reference TRBV7-2 and TRBJ1-4, is GAGVSQSPSNKVTEKGKDVELRCDPISGHTALYWYRQSLGQGLEFLIYFQGNSAPDKSGLPSDRFSAERTGGSVSTLTIQRTQQEDSAVYLCASSHDGGAQKLFFGSGTQLSVL.

This clonotype was counted between two and nine times. The V call is TRBV12-3 or TRBV12-4, the J call TRBJ1-5; D gene unclear. This CDR3 contains 13 residues. The V gene lost 3 bases and the J gene lost 13 bases, with 16 bases spanning the gap. CDR3 DNA sequence: TGTGCCAGCAGTTTGGTGACGGATAGCGCACAGCATTTT. This gives the protein CASSLVTDSAQHF.